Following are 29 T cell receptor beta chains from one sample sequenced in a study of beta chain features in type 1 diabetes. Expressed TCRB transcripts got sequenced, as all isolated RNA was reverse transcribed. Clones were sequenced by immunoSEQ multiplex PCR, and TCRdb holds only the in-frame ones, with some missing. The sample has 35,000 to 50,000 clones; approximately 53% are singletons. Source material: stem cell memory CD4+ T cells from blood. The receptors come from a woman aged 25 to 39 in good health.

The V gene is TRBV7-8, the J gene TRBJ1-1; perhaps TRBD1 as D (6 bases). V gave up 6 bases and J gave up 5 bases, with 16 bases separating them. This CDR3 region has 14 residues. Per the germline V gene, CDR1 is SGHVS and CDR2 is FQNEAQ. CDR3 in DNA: TGTGCCAGCAGACAGACAGGAGCGAGTACTGAAGCTTTCTTT. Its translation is CASRQTGASTEAFF.

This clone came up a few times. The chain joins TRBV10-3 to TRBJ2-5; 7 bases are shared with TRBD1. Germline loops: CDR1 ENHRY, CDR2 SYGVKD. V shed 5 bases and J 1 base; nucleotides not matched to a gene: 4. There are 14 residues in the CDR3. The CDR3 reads CAISFRTGQETQYF. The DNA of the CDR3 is TGTGCCATCAGTTTCCGGACAGGCCAAGAGACCCAGTACTTC.

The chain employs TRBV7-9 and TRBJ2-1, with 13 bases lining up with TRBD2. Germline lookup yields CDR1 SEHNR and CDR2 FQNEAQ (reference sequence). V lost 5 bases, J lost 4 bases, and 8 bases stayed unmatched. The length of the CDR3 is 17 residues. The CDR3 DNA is TGTGCCAGCAGCCCCGTACTAGCGGGAGGGCCGTACAATGAGCAGTTCTTC. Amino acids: CASSPVLAGGPYNEQFF.

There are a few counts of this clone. DNA for the CDR3: TGCAGCGTTGGGACAGTTAACACTGAAGCTTTCTTT. Translated: CSVGTVNTEAFF. The chain joins TRBV29-1 to TRBJ1-1; D may be TRBD1 (6 bases). Germline V gene sequence: CDR1 SQVTM, CDR2 ANQGSEA. Trimming pared 4 bases from V and 2 bases from J, leaving 8 bases between. The CDR3 contains 12 residues.

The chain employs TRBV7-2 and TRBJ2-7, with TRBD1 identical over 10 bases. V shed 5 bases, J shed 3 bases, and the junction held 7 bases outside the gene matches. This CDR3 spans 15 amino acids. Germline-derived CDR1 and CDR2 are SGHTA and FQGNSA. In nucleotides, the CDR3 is TGTGCCAGCAGCGAGGGACAGGGGAACCTCTACGAGCAGTACTTC. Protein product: CASSEGQGNLYEQYF.

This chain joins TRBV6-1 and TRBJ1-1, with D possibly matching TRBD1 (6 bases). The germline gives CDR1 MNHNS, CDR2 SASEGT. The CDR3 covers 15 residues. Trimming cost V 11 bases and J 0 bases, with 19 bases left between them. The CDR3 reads CAAKTGGGLNTEAFF. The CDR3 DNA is TGTGCCGCTAAGACGGGGGGGGGCTTGAACACTGAAGCTTTCTTT.

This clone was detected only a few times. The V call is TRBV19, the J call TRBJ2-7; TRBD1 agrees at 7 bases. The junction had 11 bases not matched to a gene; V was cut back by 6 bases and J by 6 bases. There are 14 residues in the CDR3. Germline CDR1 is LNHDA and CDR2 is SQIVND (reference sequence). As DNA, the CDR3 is TGTGCCAGTAGAACTGCCGACAGGGTATCCGAGCAGTACTTC. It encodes CASRTADRVSEQYF.

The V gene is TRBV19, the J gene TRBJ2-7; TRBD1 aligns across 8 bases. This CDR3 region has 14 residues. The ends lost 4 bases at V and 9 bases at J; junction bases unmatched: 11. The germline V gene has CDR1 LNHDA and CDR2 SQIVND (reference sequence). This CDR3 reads CASSTQGQGRRQYF. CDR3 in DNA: TGTGCCAGTAGTACCCAAGGACAGGGACGACGGCAGTACTTC.

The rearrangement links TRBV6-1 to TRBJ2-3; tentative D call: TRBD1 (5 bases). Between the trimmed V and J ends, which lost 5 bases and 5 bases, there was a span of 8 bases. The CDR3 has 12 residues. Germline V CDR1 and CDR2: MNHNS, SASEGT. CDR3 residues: CASSLDRDTQYF. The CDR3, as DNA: TGTGCCAGCAGTCTCGACAGAGATACGCAGTATTTT.

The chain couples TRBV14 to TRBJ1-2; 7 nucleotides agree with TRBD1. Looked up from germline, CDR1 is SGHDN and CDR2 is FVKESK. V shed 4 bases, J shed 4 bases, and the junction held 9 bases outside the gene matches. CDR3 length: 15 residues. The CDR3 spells CASSPYDRVAYGYTF. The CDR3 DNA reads TGTGCCAGCAGCCCTTACGACAGGGTTGCCTATGGCTACACCTTC. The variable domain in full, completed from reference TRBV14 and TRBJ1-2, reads EAGVTQFPSHSVIEKGQTVTLRCDPISGHDNLYWYRRVMGKEIKFLLHFVKESKQDESGMPNNRFLAERTGGTYSTLKVQPAELEDSGVYFCASSPYDRVAYGYTFGSGTRLTVV.

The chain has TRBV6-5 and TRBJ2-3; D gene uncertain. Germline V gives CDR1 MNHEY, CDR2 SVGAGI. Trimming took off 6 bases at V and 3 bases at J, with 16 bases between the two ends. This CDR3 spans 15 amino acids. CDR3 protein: CASRDPTYGTDTQYF. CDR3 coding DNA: TGTGCCAGCAGGGATCCTACCTACGGGACAGATACGCAGTATTTT.

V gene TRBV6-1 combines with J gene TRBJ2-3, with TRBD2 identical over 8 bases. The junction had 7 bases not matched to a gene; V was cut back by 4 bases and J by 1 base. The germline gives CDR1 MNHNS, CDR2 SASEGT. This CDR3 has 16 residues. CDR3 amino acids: CASSGGGRRGTDTQYF. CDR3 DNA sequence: TGTGCCAGCAGTGGCGGGGGGAGAAGGGGCACAGATACGCAGTATTTT.

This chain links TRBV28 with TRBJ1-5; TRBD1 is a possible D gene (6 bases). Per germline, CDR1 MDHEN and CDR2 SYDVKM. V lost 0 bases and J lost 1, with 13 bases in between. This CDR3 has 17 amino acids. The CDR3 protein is CASSLWGQGGSNQPQHF. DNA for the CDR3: TGTGCCAGCAGTTTATGGGGACAAGGTGGAAGCAATCAGCCCCAGCATTTT.

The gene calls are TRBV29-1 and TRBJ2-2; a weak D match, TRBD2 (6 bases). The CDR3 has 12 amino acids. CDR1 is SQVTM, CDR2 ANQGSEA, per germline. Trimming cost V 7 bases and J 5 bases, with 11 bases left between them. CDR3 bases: TGCAGCGGTCTGACTAGTACCGGGGAGCTGTTTTTT. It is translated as CSGLTSTGELFF.

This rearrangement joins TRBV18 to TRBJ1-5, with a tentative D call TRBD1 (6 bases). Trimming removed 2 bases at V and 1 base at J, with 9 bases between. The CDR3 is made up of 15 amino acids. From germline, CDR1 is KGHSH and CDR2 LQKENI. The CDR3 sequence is CASSPGQTSNQPQHF. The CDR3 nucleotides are TGTGCCAGCTCACCAGGACAGACGAGCAATCAGCCCCAGCATTTT.

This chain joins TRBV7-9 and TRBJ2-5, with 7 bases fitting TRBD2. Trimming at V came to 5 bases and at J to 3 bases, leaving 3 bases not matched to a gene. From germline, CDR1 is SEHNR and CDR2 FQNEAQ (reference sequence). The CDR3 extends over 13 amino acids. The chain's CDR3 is CASSLLAEETQYF. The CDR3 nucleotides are TGTGCCAGCAGCCTGCTAGCGGAAGAGACCCAGTACTTC.

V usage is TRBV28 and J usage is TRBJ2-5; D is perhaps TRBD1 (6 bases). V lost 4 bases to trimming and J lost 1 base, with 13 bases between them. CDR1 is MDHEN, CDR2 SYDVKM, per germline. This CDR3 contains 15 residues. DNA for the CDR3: TGTGCCAGCAGTTCCCCTACAGGGACCCAAGAGACCCAGTACTTC. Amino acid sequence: CASSSPTGTQETQYF.

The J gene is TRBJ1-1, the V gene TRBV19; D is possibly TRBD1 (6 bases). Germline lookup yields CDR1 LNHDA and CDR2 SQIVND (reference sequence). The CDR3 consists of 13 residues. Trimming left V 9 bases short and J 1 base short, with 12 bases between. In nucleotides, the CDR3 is TGTGCCAGCCAGGACAGACAGAACACTGAAGCTTTCTTT. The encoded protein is CASQDRQNTEAFF.

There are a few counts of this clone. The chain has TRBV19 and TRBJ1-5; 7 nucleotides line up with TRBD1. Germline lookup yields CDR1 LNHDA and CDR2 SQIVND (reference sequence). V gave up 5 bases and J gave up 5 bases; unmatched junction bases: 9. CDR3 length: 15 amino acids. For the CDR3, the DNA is TGTGCCAGTAGTGTGGACGGACAGGTTTATCAGCCCCAGCATTTT. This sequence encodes CASSVDGQVYQPQHF.

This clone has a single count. CDR3 protein: CASSPTTGREQYF. Here the CDR3 DNA reads TGTGCCAGCAGCCCTACTACGGGAAGAGAGCAGTACTTC. The chain uses TRBV28 and TRBJ2-7, with D perhaps matching TRBD2 (5 bases). The CDR3 has 13 residues. Germline CDR1 is MDHEN and CDR2 is SYDVKM. V was cut by 6 bases and J by 7 bases, with 16 bases left in between.

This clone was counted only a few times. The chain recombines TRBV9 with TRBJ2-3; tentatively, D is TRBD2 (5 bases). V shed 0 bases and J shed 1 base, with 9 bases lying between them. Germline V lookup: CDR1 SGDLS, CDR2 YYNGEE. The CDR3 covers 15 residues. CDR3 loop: CASSVGDYGTDTQYF. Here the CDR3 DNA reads TGTGCCAGCAGCGTAGGAGACTACGGCACAGATACGCAGTATTTT.

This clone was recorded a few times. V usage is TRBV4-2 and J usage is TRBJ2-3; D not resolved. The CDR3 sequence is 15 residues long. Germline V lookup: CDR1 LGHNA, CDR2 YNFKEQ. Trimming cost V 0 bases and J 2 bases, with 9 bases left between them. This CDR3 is CASSQEWRNTDTQYF. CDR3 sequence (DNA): TGTGCCAGCAGCCAAGAGTGGCGGAACACAGATACGCAGTATTTT.

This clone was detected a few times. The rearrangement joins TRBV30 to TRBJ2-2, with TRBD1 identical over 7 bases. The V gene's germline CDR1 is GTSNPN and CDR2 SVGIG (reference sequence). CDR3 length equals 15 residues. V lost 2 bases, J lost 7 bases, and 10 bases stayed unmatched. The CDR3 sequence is CAWSLRQGLYGELFF. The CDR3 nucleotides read TGTGCCTGGAGTTTGAGACAGGGCCTCTACGGGGAGCTGTTTTTT.

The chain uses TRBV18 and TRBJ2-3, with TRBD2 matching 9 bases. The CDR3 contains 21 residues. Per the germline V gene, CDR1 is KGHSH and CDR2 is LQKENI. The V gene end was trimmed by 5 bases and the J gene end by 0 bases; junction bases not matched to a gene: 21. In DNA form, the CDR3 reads TGTGCCAGCTCATTCTTCTCCGGGACTAGCCGCGCTCCAGCCAGCACAGATACGCAGTATTTT. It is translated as CASSFFSGTSRAPASTDTQYF.

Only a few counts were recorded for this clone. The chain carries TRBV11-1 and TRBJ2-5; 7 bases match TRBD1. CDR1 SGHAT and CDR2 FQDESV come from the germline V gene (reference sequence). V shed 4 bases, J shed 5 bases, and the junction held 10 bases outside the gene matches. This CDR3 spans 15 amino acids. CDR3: CASSSGGQAGETQYF. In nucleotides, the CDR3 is TGTGCCAGCAGCTCCGGAGGACAGGCCGGGGAGACCCAGTACTTC.

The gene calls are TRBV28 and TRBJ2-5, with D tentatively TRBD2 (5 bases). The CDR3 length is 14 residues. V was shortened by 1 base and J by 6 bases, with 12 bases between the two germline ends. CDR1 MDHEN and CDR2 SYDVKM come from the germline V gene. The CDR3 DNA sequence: TGTGCCAGCAGTTTATTGGTAACCGGGAAGACCCAGTACTTC. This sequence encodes CASSLLVTGKTQYF.

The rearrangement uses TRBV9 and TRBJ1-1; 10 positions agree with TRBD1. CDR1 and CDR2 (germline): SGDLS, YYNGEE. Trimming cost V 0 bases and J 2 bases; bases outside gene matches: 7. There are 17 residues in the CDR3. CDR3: CASSVVGTGDFNTEAFF. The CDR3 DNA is TGTGCCAGCAGCGTAGTTGGGACAGGGGATTTCAACACTGAAGCTTTCTTT.

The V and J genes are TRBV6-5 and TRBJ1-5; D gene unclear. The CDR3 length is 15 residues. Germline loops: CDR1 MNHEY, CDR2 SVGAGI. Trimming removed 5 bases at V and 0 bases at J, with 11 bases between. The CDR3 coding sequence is TGTGCCAGCAGTAGACAAGCATATAGCAATCAGCCCCAGCATTTT. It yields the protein CASSRQAYSNQPQHF.

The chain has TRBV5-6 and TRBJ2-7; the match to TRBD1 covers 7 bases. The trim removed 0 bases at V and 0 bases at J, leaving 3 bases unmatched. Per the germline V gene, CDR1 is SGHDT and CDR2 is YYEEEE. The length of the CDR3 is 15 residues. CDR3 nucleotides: TGTGCCAGCAGCTTGGGAGGGGGCTTCTCCTACGAGCAGTACTTC. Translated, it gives CASSLGGGFSYEQYF.